What follows is one T cell receptor (beta chain) and its context. The target of this receptor is not known. No qualities accompany the bases; no much larger clone lies one base away. Based on the germline V gene (reference sequence), the CDR1 and CDR2 sequences are LGHDT and YNNKEL. The CDR3 contains 12 residues, cysteine and phenylalanine counted. The DNA shown is the 36-base CDR3, in frame from base 1. The V end loses 1 base and the J end loses 6 bases, and a stretch of 4 bases separates them. This sample was taken from a study of blood T cell repertoires in COVID-19 (dated by TCRdb to about 2020). In terms of the full investigation: Samples covering the acute and convalescent phases of COVID-19 were provided by collaborators in the United States, Italy and Spain. The prospective study material was composed of cDNA or gDNA derived from T cells, B-cell-depleted T cells, or PBMCs. Subjects who had been exposed to COVID-19, were actively infected with it, or had recovered from it provided the deeply sampled blood TCRbeta repertoires that made up the dataset. The repertoires were made available in a free public database intended to serve as a resource for research on the immune response to SARS-CoV-2. The samples were drawn from the first 160 participants of the ongoing ImmuneRACE study and from 1,200 or so subjects provided by 6 global collaborators. Sample metadata almost always included a de-identified subject ID, COVID-19 status, age in years and sex. Where available, HLA class I and class II types were obtained from metadata supplied by the sample provider rather than from assay-based typing. Results the study describes overall, beyond this receptor: The amount of clinical and demographic metadata varied by source and participant and was provided uncurated.

At one collaborating source in Seattle, patients were enrolled during active infection and were followed longitudinally through the course of disease. Whole blood was collected in K2EDTA tubes by collaborating institutions according to the institutions' own protocols. Collaborator samples were shipped for TCRbeta analysis as frozen whole blood, isolated PBMCs, or DNA extracted from either sample type. TCRbeta CDR3 regions were amplified from genomic DNA using the immunoSEQ Assay, a bias-controlled multiplex PCR. Per the source publication's procedure: The number of nucleated cells in each sample was estimated by amplification of reference gene primers within the assay. To quantify the absolute abundance of each unique TCRbeta CDR3 rearrangement, sequence reads were collapsed and filtered. For each sample, productive Simpson clonality was calculated as the square root of Simpson's diversity index over productive rearrangements. Imported from immuneACCESS, the table was reduced by TCRdb to in-frame sequences with V and J called. These copies leave out some clones; in studies compared against another copy, an unresolved V gene accounts for under half, and the cause of the remainder is not known. That table furnishes V, J and clone size, whereas the DNA furnished D and trimming. The sample table contains roughly 160,000 clones; only one count was recorded for approximately 84% of them. About 5.6% of the sample lies in the top ten.

This TCR derives from a woman in her fifties or sixties with COVID-19, enrolled during active disease. The specimen sequenced was peripheral blood. The sequence is built from TRBV3-1 (or the pseudogene TRBV3-2) and TRBJ1-3; no D gene can be assigned with confidence. The sequenced DNA: TGTGCCAGCAGCCAAGTCGTAAACACCATATATTTT. Translated, it reads CASSQVVNTIYF.